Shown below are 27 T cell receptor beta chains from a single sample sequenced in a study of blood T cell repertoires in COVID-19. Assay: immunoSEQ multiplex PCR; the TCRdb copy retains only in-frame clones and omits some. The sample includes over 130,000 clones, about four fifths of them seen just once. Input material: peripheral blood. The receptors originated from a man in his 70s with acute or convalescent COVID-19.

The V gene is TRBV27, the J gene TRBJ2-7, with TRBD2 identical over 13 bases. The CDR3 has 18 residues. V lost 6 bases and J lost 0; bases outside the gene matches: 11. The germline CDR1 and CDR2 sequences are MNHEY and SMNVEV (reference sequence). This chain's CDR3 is CASSRTSGGPGGSYEQYF. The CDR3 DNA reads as TGTGCCAGCAGCCGGACTAGCGGGGGACCGGGGGGCTCCTACGAGCAGTACTTC.

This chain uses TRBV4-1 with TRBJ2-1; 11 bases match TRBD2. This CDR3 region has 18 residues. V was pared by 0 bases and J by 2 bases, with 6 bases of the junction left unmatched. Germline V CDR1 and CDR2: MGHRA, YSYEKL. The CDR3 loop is CASSQESGLADPYNEQFF. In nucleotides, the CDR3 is TGCGCCAGCAGCCAAGAATCGGGACTAGCGGACCCCTACAATGAGCAGTTCTTC.

The DNA of the CDR3 is TGTGCCAGCAGTGCTAGGTCACAGGGCGATGGCTACACCTTC. As protein: CASSARSQGDGYTF. The V and J genes are TRBV2 and TRBJ1-2; possibly TRBD1 for D (6 bases). V was clipped by 4 bases and J by 6 bases, with 15 bases between them. The CDR3 runs to 14 residues. Germline V gene sequence: CDR1 SNHLY, CDR2 FYNNEI.

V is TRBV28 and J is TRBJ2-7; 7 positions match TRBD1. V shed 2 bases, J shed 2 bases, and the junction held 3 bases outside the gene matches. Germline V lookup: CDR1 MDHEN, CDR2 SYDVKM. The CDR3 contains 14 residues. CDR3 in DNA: TGTGCCAGCAGTTTACCGGGACAGCCCTACGAGCAGTACTTC. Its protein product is CASSLPGQPYEQYF.

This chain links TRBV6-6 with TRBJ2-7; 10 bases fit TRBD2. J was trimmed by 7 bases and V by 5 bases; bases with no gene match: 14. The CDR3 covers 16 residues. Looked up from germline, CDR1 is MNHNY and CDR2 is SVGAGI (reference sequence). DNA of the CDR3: TGTGCCAGCAGTCAGCCGGCTAGCGGGGGCCCCCGAGAGCAGTACTTC. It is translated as CASSQPASGGPREQYF.

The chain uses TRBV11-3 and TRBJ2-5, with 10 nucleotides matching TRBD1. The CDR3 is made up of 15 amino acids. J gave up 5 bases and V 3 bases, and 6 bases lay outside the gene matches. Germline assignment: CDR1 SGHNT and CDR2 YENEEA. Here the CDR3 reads CASSLGTGVEETQYF. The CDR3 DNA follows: TGTGCCAGCAGCTTGGGGACAGGGGTTGAGGAGACCCAGTACTTC. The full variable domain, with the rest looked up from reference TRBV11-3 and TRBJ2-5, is EAGVVQSPRYKIIEKKQPVAFWCNPISGHNTLYWYLQNLGQGPELLIRYENEEAVDDSQLPKDRFSAERLKGVDSTLKIQPAELGDSAVYLCASSLGTGVEETQYFGPGTRLLVL.

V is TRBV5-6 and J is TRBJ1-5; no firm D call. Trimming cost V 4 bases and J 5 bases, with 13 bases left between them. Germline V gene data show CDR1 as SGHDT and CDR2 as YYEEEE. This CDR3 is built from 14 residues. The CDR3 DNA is TGTGCCAGCAGCCTCCGCGAGGTGGATCAGCCCCAGCATTTT. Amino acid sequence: CASSLREVDQPQHF. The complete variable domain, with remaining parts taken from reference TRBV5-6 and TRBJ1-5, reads DAGVTQSPTHLIKTRGQQVTLRCSPKSGHDTVSWYQQALGQGPQFIFQYYEEEERQRGNFPDRFSGHQFPNYSSELNVNALLLGDSALYLCASSLREVDQPQHFGDGTRLSIL.

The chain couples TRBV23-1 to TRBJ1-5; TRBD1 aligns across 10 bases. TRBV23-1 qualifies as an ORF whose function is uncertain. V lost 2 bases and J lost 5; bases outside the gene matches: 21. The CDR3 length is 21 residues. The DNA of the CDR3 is TGCGCCAGCAGTCAACATCACGGGGGACAGGGGATTTTTCAGGAATATCAGCCCCAGCATTTT. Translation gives CASSQHHGGQGIFQEYQPQHF.

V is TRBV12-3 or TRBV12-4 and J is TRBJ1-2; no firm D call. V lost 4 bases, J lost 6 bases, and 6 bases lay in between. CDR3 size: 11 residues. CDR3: CASSYFDGYTF. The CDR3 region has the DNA TGTGCCAGCAGTTATTTCGATGGCTACACCTTC.

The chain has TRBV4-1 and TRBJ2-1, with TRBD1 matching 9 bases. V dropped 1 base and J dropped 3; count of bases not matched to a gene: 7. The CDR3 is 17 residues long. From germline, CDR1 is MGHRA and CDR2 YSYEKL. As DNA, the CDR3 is TGCGCCAGCAGCCAAGCCCGGGGACAGGGCCTCTACAATGAGCAGTTCTTC. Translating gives CASSQARGQGLYNEQFF.

For the CDR3, the DNA is TGCGCCAGCAGCCCGCCGGGACAGGGGGCTCGTGGCTACACCTTC. It codes for CASSPPGQGARGYTF. The chain is built from TRBV5-1 and TRBJ1-2; 12 bases agree with TRBD1. Germline assignment: CDR1 SGHRS and CDR2 YFSETQ. This CDR3 is 15 amino acids long. The V gene end was trimmed by 4 bases and the J gene end by 7 bases; junction bases not matched to a gene: 8. The whole variable domain, filled in from reference TRBV5-1 and TRBJ1-2, reads KAGVTQTPRYLIKTRGQQVTLSCSPISGHRSVSWYQQTPGQGLQFLFEYFSETQRNKGNFPGRFSGRQFSNSRSEMNVSTLELGDSALYLCASSPPGQGARGYTFGSGTRLTVV.

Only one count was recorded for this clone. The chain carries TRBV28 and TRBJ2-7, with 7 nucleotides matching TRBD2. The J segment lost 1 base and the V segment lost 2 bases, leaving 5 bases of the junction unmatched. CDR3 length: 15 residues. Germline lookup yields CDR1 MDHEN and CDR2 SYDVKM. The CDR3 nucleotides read TGTGCCAGCAGTTTAACGGTAGCGGGTTCCTACGAGCAGTACTTC. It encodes CASSLTVAGSYEQYF.

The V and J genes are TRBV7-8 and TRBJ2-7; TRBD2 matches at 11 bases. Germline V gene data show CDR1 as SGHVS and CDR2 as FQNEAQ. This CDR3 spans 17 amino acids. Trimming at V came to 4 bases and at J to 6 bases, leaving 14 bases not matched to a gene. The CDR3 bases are TGTGCCAGCAGCTGGGGGGCCACTAGCGGGAGTTCCCTCGAGCAGTACTTC. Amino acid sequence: CASSWGATSGSSLEQYF.

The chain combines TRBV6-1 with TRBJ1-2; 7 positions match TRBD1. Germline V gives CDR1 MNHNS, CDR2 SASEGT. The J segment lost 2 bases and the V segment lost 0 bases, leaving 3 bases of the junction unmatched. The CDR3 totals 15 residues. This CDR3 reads CASSEAGGGNYGYTF. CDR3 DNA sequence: TGTGCCAGCAGTGAAGCTGGAGGGGGCAACTATGGCTACACCTTC.

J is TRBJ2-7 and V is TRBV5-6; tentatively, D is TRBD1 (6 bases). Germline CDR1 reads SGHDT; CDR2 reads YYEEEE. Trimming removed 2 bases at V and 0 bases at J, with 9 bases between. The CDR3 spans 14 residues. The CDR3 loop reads CASSLGGSSYEQYF. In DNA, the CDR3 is TGTGCCAGCAGCTTAGGGGGAAGCTCCTACGAGCAGTACTTC.

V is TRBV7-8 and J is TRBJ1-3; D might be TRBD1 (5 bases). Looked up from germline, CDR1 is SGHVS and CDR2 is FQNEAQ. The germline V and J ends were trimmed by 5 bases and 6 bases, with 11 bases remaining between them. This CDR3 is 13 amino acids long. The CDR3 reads CASSQSRENTIYF. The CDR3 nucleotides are TGTGCCAGCAGCCAATCCAGGGAAAACACCATATATTTT.

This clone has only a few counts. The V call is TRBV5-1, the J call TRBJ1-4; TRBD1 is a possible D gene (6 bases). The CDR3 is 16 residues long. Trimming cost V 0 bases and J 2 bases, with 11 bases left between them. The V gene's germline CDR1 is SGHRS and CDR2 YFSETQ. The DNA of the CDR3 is TGCGCCAGCAGCTTGGCCCCCCAGGGGACTAATGAAAAACTGTTTTTT. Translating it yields CASSLAPQGTNEKLFF.

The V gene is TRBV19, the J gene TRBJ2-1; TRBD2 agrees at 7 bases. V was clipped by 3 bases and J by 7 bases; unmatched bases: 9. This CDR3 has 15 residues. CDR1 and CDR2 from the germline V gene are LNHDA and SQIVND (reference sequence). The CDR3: CASSIQVAGRNEQFF. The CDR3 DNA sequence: TGTGCCAGTAGTATCCAAGTAGCGGGTCGGAATGAGCAGTTCTTC.

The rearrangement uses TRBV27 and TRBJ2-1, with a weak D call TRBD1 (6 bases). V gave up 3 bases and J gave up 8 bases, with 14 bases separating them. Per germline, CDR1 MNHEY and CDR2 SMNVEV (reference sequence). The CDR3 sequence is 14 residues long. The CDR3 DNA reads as TGTGCCAGCAGTTTCGGCAGGGGAAACGATGAGCAGTTCTTC. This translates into CASSFGRGNDEQFF.

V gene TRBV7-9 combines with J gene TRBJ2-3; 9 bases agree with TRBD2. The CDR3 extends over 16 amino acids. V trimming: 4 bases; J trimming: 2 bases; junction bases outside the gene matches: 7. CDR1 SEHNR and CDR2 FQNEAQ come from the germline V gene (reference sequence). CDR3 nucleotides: TGTGCCAGCAGCTGGGAGACTAGCGGACTCACAGATACGCAGTATTTT. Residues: CASSWETSGLTDTQYF.

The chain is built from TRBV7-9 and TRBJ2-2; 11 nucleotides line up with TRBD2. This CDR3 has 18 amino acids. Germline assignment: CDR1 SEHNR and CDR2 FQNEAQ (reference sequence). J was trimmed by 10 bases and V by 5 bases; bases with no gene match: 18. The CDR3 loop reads CASSPPIRLAGTKEELFF. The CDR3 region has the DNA TGTGCCAGCAGCCCCCCCATCCGACTAGCGGGAACTAAGGAGGAGCTGTTTTTT.

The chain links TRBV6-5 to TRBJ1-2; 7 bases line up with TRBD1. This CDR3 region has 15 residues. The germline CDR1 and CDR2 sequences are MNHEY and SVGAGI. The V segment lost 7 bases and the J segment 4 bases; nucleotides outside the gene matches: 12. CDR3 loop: CASTPGAGGFYGYTF. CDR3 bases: TGTGCCAGCACCCCTGGCGCAGGGGGGTTCTATGGCTACACCTTC.

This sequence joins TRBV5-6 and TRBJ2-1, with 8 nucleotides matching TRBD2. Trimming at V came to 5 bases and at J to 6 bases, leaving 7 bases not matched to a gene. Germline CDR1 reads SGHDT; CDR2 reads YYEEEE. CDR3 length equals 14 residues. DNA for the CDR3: TGTGCCAGCAGGGGGGCGGGGGGCCCCAATGAGCAGTTCTTC. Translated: CASRGAGGPNEQFF.

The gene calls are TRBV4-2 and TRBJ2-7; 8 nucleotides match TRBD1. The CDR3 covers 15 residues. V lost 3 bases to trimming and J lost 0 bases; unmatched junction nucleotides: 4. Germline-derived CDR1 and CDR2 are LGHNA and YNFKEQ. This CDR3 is CASSHETGGSYEQYF. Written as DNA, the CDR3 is TGTGCCAGCAGCCATGAAACAGGGGGCTCCTACGAGCAGTACTTC.

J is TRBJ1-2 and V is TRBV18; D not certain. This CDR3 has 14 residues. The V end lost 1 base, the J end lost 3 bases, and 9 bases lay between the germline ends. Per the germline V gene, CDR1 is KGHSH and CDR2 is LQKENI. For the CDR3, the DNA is TGTGCCAGCTCACCACAGGACTGGGACTATGGCTACACCTTC. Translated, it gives CASSPQDWDYGYTF.

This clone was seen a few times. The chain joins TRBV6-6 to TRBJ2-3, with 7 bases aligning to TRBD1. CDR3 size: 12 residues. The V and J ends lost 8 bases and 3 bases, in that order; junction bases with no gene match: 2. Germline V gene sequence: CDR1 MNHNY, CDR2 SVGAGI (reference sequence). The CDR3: CASGRGTDTQYF. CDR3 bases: TGTGCCAGCGGCAGGGGGACAGATACGCAGTATTTT.

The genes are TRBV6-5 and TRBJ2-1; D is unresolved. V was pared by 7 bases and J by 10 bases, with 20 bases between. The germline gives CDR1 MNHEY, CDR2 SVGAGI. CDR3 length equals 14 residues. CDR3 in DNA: TGTGCCAGCACCATCCCGGCGGTAGGCGACGAGCAGTTCTTC. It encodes CASTIPAVGDEQFF.